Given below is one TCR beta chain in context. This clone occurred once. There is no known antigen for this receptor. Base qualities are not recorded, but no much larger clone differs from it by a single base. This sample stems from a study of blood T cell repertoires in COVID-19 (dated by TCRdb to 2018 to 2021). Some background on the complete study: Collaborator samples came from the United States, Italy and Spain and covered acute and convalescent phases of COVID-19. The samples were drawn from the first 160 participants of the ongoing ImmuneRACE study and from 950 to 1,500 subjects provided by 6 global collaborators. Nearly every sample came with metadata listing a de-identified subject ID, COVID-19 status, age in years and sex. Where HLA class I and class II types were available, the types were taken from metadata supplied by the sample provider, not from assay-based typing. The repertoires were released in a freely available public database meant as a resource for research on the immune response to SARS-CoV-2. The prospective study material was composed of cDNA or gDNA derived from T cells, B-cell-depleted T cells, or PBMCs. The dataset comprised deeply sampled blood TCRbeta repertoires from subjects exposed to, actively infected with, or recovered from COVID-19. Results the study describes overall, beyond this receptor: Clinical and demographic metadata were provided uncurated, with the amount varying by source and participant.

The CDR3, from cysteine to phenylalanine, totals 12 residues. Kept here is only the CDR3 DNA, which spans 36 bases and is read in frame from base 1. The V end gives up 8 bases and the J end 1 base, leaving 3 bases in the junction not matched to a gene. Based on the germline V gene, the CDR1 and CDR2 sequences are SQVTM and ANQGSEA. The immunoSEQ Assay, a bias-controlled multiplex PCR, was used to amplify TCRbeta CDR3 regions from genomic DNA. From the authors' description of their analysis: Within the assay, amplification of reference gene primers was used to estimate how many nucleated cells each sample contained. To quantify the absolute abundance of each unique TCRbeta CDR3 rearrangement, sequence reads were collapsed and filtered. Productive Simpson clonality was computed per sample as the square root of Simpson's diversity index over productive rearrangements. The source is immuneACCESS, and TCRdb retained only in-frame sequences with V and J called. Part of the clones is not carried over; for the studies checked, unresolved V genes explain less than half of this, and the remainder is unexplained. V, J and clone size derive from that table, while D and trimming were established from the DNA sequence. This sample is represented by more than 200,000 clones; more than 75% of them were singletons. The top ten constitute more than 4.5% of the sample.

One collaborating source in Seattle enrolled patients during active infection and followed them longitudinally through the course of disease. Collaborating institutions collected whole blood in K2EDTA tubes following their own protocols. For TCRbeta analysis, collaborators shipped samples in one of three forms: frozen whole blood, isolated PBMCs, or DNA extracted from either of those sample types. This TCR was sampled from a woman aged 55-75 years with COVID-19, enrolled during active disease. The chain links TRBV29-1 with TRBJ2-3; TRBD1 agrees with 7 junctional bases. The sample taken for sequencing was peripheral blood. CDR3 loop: CSLGTGTDTQYF. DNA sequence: TGCAGCCTGGGGACAGGCACAGATACGCAGTATTTT.